These 13 T cell receptor beta chains were all obtained from the same sample, sequenced in a study of CD8 T cells in Susac syndrome. cDNA came from roughly 0.53 to 1 ug RNA primed by random hexamers. Each CDR3 protein gets one entry after TCRdb re-called the immunoSEQ multiplex PCR reads with MiXCR. The data contain around 100,000 distinct CDR3 sequences, approximately 95% of them singletons. Material: CD8+ T cells from PBMCs. The receptors shown here come from a human donor with Susac syndrome.

The chain has TRBV29-1 and TRBJ2-7, with 7 bases lining up with TRBD1. J lost 0 bases, V lost 1 base, and 6 bases had no gene match. CDR1 SQVTM and CDR2 ANQGSEA come from the germline V gene. The length of the CDR3 is 15 residues. The CDR3 DNA reads as TGCAGCGTTGAAGTATGGGACAGTTCCTCCTACGAGCAGTACTTC. Translation: CSVEVWDSSSYEQYF.

The chain has TRBV9 and TRBJ2-1, with a possible D match to TRBD1 (5 bases). In germline, CDR1 is SGDLS, CDR2 YYNGEE. V dropped 3 bases and J dropped 4 bases, with 17 bases sitting between them. The CDR3 totals 16 residues. The CDR3 is CASSAEVGRLYNEQFF. Here the CDR3 DNA reads TGTGCCAGCAGCGCCGAGGTGGGGCGGTTATACAATGAGCAGTTCTTC.

J is TRBJ1-4 and V is TRBV20-1; perhaps TRBD1 as D (6 bases). The CDR3 length is 12 residues. V lost 3 bases, J lost 7 bases, and 9 bases lay in between. Germline assignment: CDR1 DFQATT and CDR2 SNEGSKA (reference sequence). As DNA, the CDR3 is TGCAGTGCTAGTGAGGGGGGTGAAAAACTGTTTTTT. Protein product: CSASEGGEKLFF.

V and J are TRBV27 and TRBJ1-5; TRBD1 might be the D (5 bases). The CDR3 is 15 residues long. With 5 bases removed from V and 1 base from J, the gap between germline ends came to 12 bases. In germline, CDR1 is MNHEY, CDR2 SMNVEV (reference sequence). CDR3 sequence reads: CASSPTWDSNQPQHF. CDR3 DNA sequence: TGTGCCAGCAGTCCTACTTGGGACAGCAATCAGCCCCAGCATTTT.

This chain joins TRBV6-1 and TRBJ2-1; 9 bases fit TRBD2. V was clipped by 4 bases and J by 4 bases; unmatched bases: 5. This CDR3 region has 15 residues. CDR1 MNHNS and CDR2 SASEGT come from the germline V gene. The CDR3: CASSVETSGYNEQFF. In nucleotides, the CDR3 is TGTGCCAGCAGTGTGGAGACTAGCGGATACAATGAGCAGTTCTTC.

Concerning this clonotype itself: The CDR3 ends on some other residue instead of the conserved phenylalanine or tryptophan, so this is likely a read error. The chain links TRBV29-1 to TRBJ2-7; 7 bases fit TRBD2. CDR3 length: 13 residues. V was pared by 7 bases and J by 0 bases, with 6 bases of the junction left unmatched. Germline V gene sequence: CDR1 SQVTM, CDR2 ANQGSEA. In DNA form, the CDR3 reads TGCAGCGCAAGACTAGCCCCCTCCTACGAGCAGTACTAC. Amino acids: CSARLAPSYEQYY.

The chain uses TRBV2 and TRBJ2-1, with 7 bases that match TRBD2. Per germline, CDR1 SNHLY and CDR2 FYNNEI. This CDR3 spans 9 amino acids. J was trimmed by 15 bases and V by 11 bases; bases with no gene match: 7. CDR3 protein: CAVRDYLFF. For the CDR3, the DNA is TGTGCCGTCCGGGACTATCTGTTCTTC.

The chain links TRBV6-5 to TRBJ2-6, with 11 bases fitting TRBD1. CDR3 length equals 19 residues. Germline V gene lookup returns CDR1 MNHEY and CDR2 SVGAGI. The V and J ends lost 0 bases and 3 bases, in that order; junction bases with no gene match: 7. CDR3 DNA: TGTGCCAGCAGTTACTCGGTGGACAGGGGGCAGAGTGGGGCCAACGTCCTGACTTTC. Its protein is CASSYSVDRGQSGANVLTF.

The CDR3 protein is CATGTGRGHNEQFF. DNA for the CDR3: TGTGCCACCGGGACAGGGAGAGGACACAATGAGCAGTTCTTC. V and J are TRBV24-1 and TRBJ2-1; 9 bases line up with TRBD1. Germline V gives CDR1 KGHDR, CDR2 SFDVKD. This CDR3 region has 14 residues. The V and J ends lost 9 bases and 5 bases, in that order; junction bases with no gene match: 7.

This chain connects TRBV7-9 to TRBJ2-7; D tentatively reads TRBD1 or TRBD2 (6 bases each). Per germline, CDR1 SEHNR and CDR2 FQNEAQ (reference sequence). Trimming stripped 5 bases from V and 6 bases from J, with 14 bases between. The CDR3 runs to 13 residues. In nucleotides, the CDR3 is TGTGCCAGCAGCCCAGAGGGGGGATTCGAGCAGTACTTC. Translation gives CASSPEGGFEQYF.

Only one count was recorded for this clonotype. In DNA form, the CDR3 reads TGTGCCAGCAGTCCCACAGGGGGCATATACAATGAGCAGTTCTTC. Translated: CASSPTGGIYNEQFF. The J gene is TRBJ2-1, the V gene TRBV27; 9 bases agree with TRBD1. Germline-derived CDR1 and CDR2 are MNHEY and SMNVEV (reference sequence). V gave up 5 bases and J gave up 4 bases; unmatched junction bases: 6. The CDR3 loop spans 15 amino acids.

J is TRBJ2-7 and V is TRBV20-1; 10 nucleotides align to TRBD2. In germline, CDR1 is DFQATT, CDR2 SNEGSKA (reference sequence). V lost 5 bases to trimming and J lost 3 bases; unmatched junction nucleotides: 10. The CDR3 spans 15 residues. The CDR3 sequence is CSAGAGGPTGYEQYF. Written as DNA, the CDR3 is TGCAGTGCTGGAGCGGGAGGGCCGACGGGCTACGAGCAGTACTTC.

This chain links TRBV7-9 with TRBJ2-7; D is possibly TRBD1 (6 bases). Germline values: CDR1 SEHNR, CDR2 FQNEAQ (reference sequence). The length of the CDR3 is 13 residues. V lost 4 bases and J lost 4, with 11 bases in between. CDR3 nucleotides: TGTGCCAGCAGCTCCTTACAGGGTTACGAGCAGTACTTC. As protein: CASSSLQGYEQYF.